This T cell receptor beta chain is from a study of cytomegalovirus exposure and HLA in healthy donors. Study-wide results and caveats: Using the classifier, cytomegalovirus status was reportedly diagnosed with high specificity and sensitivity. Later analysis identified a missense DCLRE1C variant that was linked to TCR beta V- and J-gene trimming.

On this clone: Its target is unknown.

A multiplex PCR was run with 60 Vbeta primers and 13 Jbeta primers. Using immunoSEQ multiplex PCR, the repertoire was profiled, and TCRdb retains in-frame clones only, with some absent. The data hold under 200,000 clones, with roughly 78% observed a single time. Germline assignment: CDR1 SNHLY and CDR2 FYNNEI. The ends were cut back, 8 bases at V and 1 base at J, with 11 bases in the middle. The CDR3 contains 14 residues. The sample consisted of PBMCs. The rearrangement uses TRBV2 and TRBJ2-2, with a tentative D call TRBD1 (7 bases). The sequence was collected from a woman between 40 and 55 years old in good health and CMV-seronegative. The CDR3 spells CASRRGENTGELFF. CDR3 in DNA: TGTGCCAGCCGCAGGGGGGAGAACACCGGGGAGCTGTTTTTT.